These 19 T cell receptor beta chains were all obtained from the same sample, sequenced in a study of T-cell memory formation after mild COVID-19 (dated by TCRdb to the early 2020s). To prepare the library, 5' RACE was applied. The run used an Illumina NovaSeq 6000. In TCRdb, the public reads were trimmed at Q25 with fastp and aligned with MiXCR, with productive beta chains retained. CDR3 protein duplicates are merged, each entry listing the most common genes and DNA. In all, the sample holds around 300,000 distinct CDR3 sequences, and roughly an eighth of those were seen once. The ten largest clones add up to roughly a fifth of the sample. The specimen sequenced was PBMCs or a T cell subset sorted from them (not recorded which). The receptors here all came from a young man who had mild COVID-19 (a few samples of this study predate the infection). The sample titles of this study are shuffled in the database, so cell type and time point are left out; the donor was told from shared clones.

The rearrangement joins TRBV7-3 to TRBJ2-7; 7 nucleotides align to TRBD2. The J segment lost 0 bases and the V segment lost 1 base, leaving 3 bases of the junction unmatched. Germline V CDR1 and CDR2: SGHTA, FQGTGA. This CDR3 contains 15 residues. CDR3 in DNA: TGTGCCAGCAGCTTAATGAGCGGGGCCTCCTACGAGCAGTACTTC. It encodes CASSLMSGASYEQYF.

This clonotype was seen at least ten times. V is TRBV7-2 and J is TRBJ1-4; 11 bases match TRBD1. The CDR3 length is 14 residues. Trimming cost V 4 bases and J 5 bases; bases outside gene matches: 0. Germline CDR1 is SGHTA and CDR2 is FQGNSA. CDR3 DNA: TGTGCCAGCAGCTGGGACAGGGGGAATGAAAAACTGTTTTTT. Translation: CASSWDRGNEKLFF.

This clonotype was seen only a few times. The chain uses TRBV20-1 and TRBJ1-5; the D is unclear. Germline lookup yields CDR1 DFQATT and CDR2 SNEGSKA (reference sequence). Trimming removed 6 bases at V and 4 bases at J, with 13 bases between. The CDR3 totals 13 residues. DNA for the CDR3: TGCAGTGCCCTTCGAGGGTATAATCAGCCCCAGCATTTT. It specifies CSALRGYNQPQHF.

The V gene is TRBV5-6, the J gene TRBJ1-1; TRBD1 agrees at 7 bases. This CDR3 is built from 15 residues. V lost 4 bases and J lost 4; bases outside the gene matches: 10. The germline CDR1 and CDR2 sequences are SGHDT and YYEEEE. The CDR3 DNA is TGTGCCAGCAGCCCAGGACTCGCAGGGGGCACTGAAGCTTTCTTT. Translating it yields CASSPGLAGGTEAFF.

This clonotype was seen a few times. The chain employs TRBV29-1 and TRBJ1-2; possibly TRBD1 for D (5 bases). Germline V lookup: CDR1 SQVTM, CDR2 ANQGSEA. V lost 8 bases and J lost 6, with 16 bases in between. The CDR3 consists of 12 residues. CDR3 in amino acids: CSSWRVGDGYTF. The CDR3 DNA reads TGCAGCTCGTGGAGGGTAGGGGATGGCTACACCTTC.

This clonotype was counted a few times. The V call is TRBV4-3, the J call TRBJ2-5; 7 nucleotides line up with TRBD1. CDR3 length: 15 amino acids. Unmatched junction bases numbered 7, after V lost 3 bases and J lost 3 bases. CDR1 LGHNA and CDR2 YSLEER come from the germline V gene. CDR3 amino acids: CASSQAQGSEETQYF. CDR3 in DNA: TGCGCCAGCAGCCAGGCACAGGGGAGCGAAGAGACCCAGTACTTC.

The chain carries TRBV4-3 and TRBJ2-5; 8 bases agree with TRBD2. The CDR3 contains 13 residues. The ends lost 3 bases at V and 5 bases at J; junction bases unmatched: 2. Germline V gene data show CDR1 as LGHNA and CDR2 as YSLEER. CDR3 loop: CASSQTGGETQYF. CDR3 nucleotide sequence: TGCGCCAGCAGCCAGACGGGGGGGGAGACCCAGTACTTC.

Turning to this clonotype: One end of the junction varies from germline; a read error may be responsible. The chain links TRBV6-1 to TRBJ2-1, with a weak D call TRBD1 (6 bases). There are 13 residues in the CDR3. Germline V lookup: CDR1 MNHNS, CDR2 SASEGT. The CDR3 here is CASQGYEYNVQFF. CDR3 sequence (DNA): TGTGCCAGCCAGGGGTATGAATACAATGTGCAGTTCTTC.

This clonotype was seen once. J is TRBJ2-4 and V is TRBV6-6; weak D call: TRBD1 (5 bases). V lost 2 bases to trimming and J lost 4 bases, with 12 bases between them. In germline, CDR1 is MNHNY, CDR2 SVGAGI (reference sequence). This CDR3 contains 15 residues. CDR3 DNA: TGTGCCAGCAGTTACACCGGGCAGGGTAAAAACATTCAGTACTTC. Protein: CASSYTGQGKNIQYF.

This clonotype was found many times. This rearrangement joins TRBV3-1 to TRBJ1-6; tentatively, D is TRBD1 (6 bases). This CDR3 is built from 15 residues. V lost 1 base, J lost 3 bases, and 7 bases lay in between. CDR1 is LGHDT and CDR2 is YNNKEL in the germline V gene (reference sequence). The CDR3 is CASSQGTDYNSPLHF. The CDR3 nucleotides are TGTGCCAGCAGCCAAGGGACAGACTATAATTCACCCCTCCACTTT.

This clonotype was recorded a few times. V usage is TRBV5-6 and J usage is TRBJ1-5; a weak D match, TRBD1 (5 bases). Trimming cost V 0 bases and J 11 bases, with 21 bases left between them. CDR1 and CDR2 from the germline V gene are SGHDT and YYEEEE. CDR3 length: 16 residues. The DNA for the CDR3 is TGTGCCAGCAGCTTGGGGGGCGCCCGCGCCGTAGAGACCCAGCATTTT. Protein: CASSLGGARAVETQHF.

The table lists this clonotype with a few counts. The V gene is TRBV4-3, the J gene TRBJ2-3; the D is unclear. The CDR3 length is 12 residues. Germline V CDR1 and CDR2: LGHNA, YSLEER. V dropped 4 bases and J dropped 10 bases, with 12 bases sitting between them. The CDR3 loop is CASSLFASAQYF. The CDR3 DNA is TGCGCCAGCAGCCTGTTCGCGTCTGCGCAGTATTTT.

The genes are TRBV5-1 and TRBJ1-3; perhaps TRBD1 as D (6 bases). CDR3 length: 16 residues. With 0 bases removed from V and 1 base from J, the gap between germline ends came to 11 bases. In germline, CDR1 is SGHRS, CDR2 YFSETQ. Written as DNA, the CDR3 is TGCGCCAGCAGCTTGGATGGCAGGGGTTCTGGAAACACCATATATTTT. Translation: CASSLDGRGSGNTIYF.

This clonotype was recorded many times. The rearrangement joins TRBV7-2 to TRBJ1-1, with D perhaps matching TRBD1 (5 bases). Germline V gene lookup returns CDR1 SGHTA and CDR2 FQGNSA. The CDR3 is made up of 15 amino acids. V was cut by 3 bases and J by 1 base, with 12 bases left in between. CDR3 in amino acids: CASSFTGTGNTEAFF. CDR3 nucleotide sequence: TGTGCCAGCAGCTTCACCGGGACGGGGAACACTGAAGCTTTCTTT.

This clonotype occurred a few times. The chain has TRBV5-1 and TRBJ2-7, with no clear D. Trimming pared 0 bases from V and 6 bases from J, leaving 13 bases between. The CDR3 has 14 residues. The germline gives CDR1 SGHRS, CDR2 YFSETQ. Written as DNA, the CDR3 is TGCGCCAGCAGCTTGGCTCTCCAGACACGCGAGCAGTACTTC. It is translated as CASSLALQTREQYF.

The V gene is TRBV15, the J gene TRBJ2-3; weak D call: TRBD2 (6 bases). CDR3 length: 18 residues. V was clipped by 0 bases and J by 6 bases, with 22 bases between them. Per the germline V gene, CDR1 is LNHNV and CDR2 is YYDKDF (reference sequence). The CDR3 loop is CATSRDPSAGRISDTQYF. The CDR3 nucleotides read TGTGCCACCAGCAGAGATCCGAGCGCGGGACGGATATCCGATACGCAGTATTTT.

This clonotype has a handful of counts. The chain is built from TRBV4-1 and TRBJ2-3; TRBD2 agrees at 7 bases. V trimming: 4 bases; J trimming: 1 base; junction bases outside the gene matches: 8. Germline CDR1 and CDR2: MGHRA and YSYEKL. This CDR3 is built from 16 residues. Written as DNA, the CDR3 is TGCGCCAGCAGCCGAGGGAGGGTCACAGGCACAGATACGCAGTATTTT. Its translation is CASSRGRVTGTDTQYF.

The genes are TRBV6-6 and TRBJ2-1; no reliable D call. Germline CDR1 MNHNY, CDR2 SVGAGI (reference sequence). The CDR3 sequence is 12 residues long. Trimming removed 7 bases at V and 1 base at J, with 5 bases between. Here the CDR3 reads CASIDSYNEQFF. The DNA of the CDR3 is TGTGCCAGCATAGATTCCTACAATGAGCAGTTCTTC.

A few counts support this clonotype. The chain uses TRBV20-1 and TRBJ2-5; D is ambiguous. CDR3 length: 13 residues. Trimming pared 6 bases from V and 5 bases from J, leaving 16 bases between. Germline V CDR1 and CDR2: DFQATT, SNEGSKA (reference sequence). The CDR3 protein is CSAAHSIKETQYF. The CDR3 DNA is TGCAGTGCCGCCCACTCGATTAAGGAGACCCAGTACTTC.